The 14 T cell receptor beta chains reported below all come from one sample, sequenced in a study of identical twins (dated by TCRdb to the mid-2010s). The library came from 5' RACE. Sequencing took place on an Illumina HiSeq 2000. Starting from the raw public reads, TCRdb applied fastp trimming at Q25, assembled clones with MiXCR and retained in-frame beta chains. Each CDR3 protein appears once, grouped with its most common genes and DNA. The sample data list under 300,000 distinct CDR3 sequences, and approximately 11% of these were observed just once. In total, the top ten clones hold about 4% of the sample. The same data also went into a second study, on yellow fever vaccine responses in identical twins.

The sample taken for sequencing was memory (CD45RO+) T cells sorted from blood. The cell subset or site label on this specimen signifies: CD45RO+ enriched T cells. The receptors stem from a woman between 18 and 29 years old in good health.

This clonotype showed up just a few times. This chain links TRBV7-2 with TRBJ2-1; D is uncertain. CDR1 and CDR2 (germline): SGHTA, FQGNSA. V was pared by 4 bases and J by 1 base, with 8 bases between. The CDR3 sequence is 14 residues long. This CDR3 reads CASSSPASYNEQFF. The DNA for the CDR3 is TGTGCCAGCAGCTCGCCGGCGTCCTACAATGAGCAGTTCTTC.

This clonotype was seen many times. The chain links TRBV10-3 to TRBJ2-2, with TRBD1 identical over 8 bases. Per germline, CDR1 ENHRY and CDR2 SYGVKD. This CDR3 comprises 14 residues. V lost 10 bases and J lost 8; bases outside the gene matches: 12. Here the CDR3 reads CATRTGNDVGELFF. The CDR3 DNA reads TGTGCCACTCGGACAGGGAATGATGTGGGGGAGCTGTTTTTT.

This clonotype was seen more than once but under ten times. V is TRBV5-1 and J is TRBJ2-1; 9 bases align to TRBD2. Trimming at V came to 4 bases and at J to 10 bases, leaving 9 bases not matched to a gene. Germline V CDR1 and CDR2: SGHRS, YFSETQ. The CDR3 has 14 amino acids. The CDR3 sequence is CASSLDGLAKEQFF. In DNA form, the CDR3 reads TGCGCCAGCAGCCTAGACGGACTAGCGAAGGAGCAGTTCTTC.

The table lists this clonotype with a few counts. The CDR3 reads CASSFDSPYEQYF. Here the CDR3 DNA reads TGTGCCAGCAGCTTCGACAGCCCCTACGAGCAGTACTTC. The V call is TRBV7-9, the J call TRBJ2-7; D possibly corresponds to TRBD1 (5 bases). V dropped 3 bases and J dropped 2 bases, with 8 bases sitting between them. This CDR3 is built from 13 residues. The germline V gene has CDR1 SEHNR and CDR2 FQNEAQ (reference sequence).

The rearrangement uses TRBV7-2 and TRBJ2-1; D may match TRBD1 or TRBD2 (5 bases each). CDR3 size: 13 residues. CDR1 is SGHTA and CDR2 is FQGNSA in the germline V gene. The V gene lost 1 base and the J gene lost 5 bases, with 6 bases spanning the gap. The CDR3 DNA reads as TGTGCCAGCAGCTTAGGGGGACACAATGAGCAGTTCTTC. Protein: CASSLGGHNEQFF.

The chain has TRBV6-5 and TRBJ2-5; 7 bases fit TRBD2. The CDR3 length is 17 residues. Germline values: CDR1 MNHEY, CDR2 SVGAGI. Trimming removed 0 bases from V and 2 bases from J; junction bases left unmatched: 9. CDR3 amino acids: CASSYSRLAEIQETQYF. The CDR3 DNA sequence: TGTGCCAGCAGTTACTCGAGGCTAGCGGAGATACAAGAGACCCAGTACTTC.

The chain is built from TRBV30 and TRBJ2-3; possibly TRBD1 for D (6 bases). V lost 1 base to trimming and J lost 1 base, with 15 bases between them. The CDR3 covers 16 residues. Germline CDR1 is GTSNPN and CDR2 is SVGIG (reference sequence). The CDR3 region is CAWSGAQGMGTDTQYF. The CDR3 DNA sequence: TGTGCCTGGAGTGGTGCACAGGGTATGGGCACAGATACGCAGTATTTT.

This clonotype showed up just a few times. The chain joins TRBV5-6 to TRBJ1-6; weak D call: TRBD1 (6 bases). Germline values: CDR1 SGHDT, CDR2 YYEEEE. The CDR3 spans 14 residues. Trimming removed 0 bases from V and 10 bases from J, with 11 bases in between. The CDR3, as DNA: TGTGCCAGCAGCTTGGCACAGGGCCGGTCACCCCTCCACTTT. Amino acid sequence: CASSLAQGRSPLHF.

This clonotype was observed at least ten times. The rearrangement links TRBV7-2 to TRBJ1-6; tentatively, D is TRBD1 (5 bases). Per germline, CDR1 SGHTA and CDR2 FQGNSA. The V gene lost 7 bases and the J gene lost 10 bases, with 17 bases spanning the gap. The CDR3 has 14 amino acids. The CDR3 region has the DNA TGTGCCAGCATCAATCCCAGGGAGGGATCACCCCTCCACTTT. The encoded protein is CASINPREGSPLHF.

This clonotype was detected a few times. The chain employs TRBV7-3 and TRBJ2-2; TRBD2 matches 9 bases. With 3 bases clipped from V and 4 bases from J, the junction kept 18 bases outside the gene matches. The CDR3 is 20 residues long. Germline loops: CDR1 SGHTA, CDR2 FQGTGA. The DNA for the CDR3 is TGTGCCAGCAGCTTCGGGGAGACTAGCGGAACACCCTCGGGCACCGGGGAGCTGTTTTTT. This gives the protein CASSFGETSGTPSGTGELFF.

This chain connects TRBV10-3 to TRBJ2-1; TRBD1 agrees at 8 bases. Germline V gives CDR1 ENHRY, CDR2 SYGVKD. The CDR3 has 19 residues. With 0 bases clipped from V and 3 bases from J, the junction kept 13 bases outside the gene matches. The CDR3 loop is CAISESKSGTGGIYNEQFF. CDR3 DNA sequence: TGTGCCATCAGTGAGTCGAAATCGGGAACAGGGGGGATCTACAATGAGCAGTTCTTC.

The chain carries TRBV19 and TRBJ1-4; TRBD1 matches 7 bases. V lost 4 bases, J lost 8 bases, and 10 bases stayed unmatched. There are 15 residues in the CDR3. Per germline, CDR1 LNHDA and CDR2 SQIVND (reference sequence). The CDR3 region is CASSTGGQDREKLFF. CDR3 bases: TGTGCCAGTAGTACCGGTGGACAGGATCGGGAAAAACTGTTTTTT.

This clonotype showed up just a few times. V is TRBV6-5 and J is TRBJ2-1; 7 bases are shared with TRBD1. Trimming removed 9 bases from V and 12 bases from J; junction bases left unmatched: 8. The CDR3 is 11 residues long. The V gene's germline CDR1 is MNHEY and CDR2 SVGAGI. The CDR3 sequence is CASRTGDLQFF. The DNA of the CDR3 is TGTGCCAGTAGAACAGGGGATTTGCAGTTCTTC.

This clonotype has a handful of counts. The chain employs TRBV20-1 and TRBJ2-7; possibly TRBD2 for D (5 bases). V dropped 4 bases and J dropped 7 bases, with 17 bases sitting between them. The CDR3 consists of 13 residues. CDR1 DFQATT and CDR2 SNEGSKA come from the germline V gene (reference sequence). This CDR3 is CSATGIPRREQYF. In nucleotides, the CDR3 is TGCAGTGCTACCGGGATCCCCCGGAGAGAGCAGTACTTC.